The 2 T cell receptor beta chains reported below all come from one sample, sequenced in a study of blood T cell repertoires in COVID-19 (TCRdb year 2020). The library was prepared using the immunoSEQ multiplex PCR assay. This immuneACCESS table, as held by TCRdb, lists in-frame sequences with V and J called but not all clones. Of the missing ones, under half trace to an unresolved V gene in checked studies; the others have no known cause. In this sample the table shows 150,000 to 180,000 clones, 65% to 90% of which occur a single time. 12% of the sample goes to the ten largest clones. Sequencing input: peripheral blood. The source of these receptors is a woman aged 60-70 years with COVID-19, enrolled during active disease.

The gene calls are TRBV9 and TRBJ2-2; 11 bases are shared with TRBD1. CDR3 length: 16 residues. V trimming: 3 bases; J trimming: 3 bases; junction bases outside the gene matches: 4. Germline CDR1 and CDR2: SGDLS and YYNGEE. CDR3: CASSGGDRGYTGELFF. CDR3 in DNA: TGTGCCAGCAGCGGTGGGGACAGGGGGTACACCGGGGAGCTGTTTTTT.

V and J are TRBV18 and TRBJ1-3; 9 bases agree with TRBD1. This CDR3 is built from 14 residues. CDR1 and CDR2 (germline): KGHSH, LQKENI. V shed 3 bases, J shed 8 bases, and the junction held 5 bases outside the gene matches. This CDR3 is CASSPDRGRDTIYF. The CDR3 DNA follows: TGTGCCAGCTCACCGGACAGGGGTAGAGACACCATATATTTT.